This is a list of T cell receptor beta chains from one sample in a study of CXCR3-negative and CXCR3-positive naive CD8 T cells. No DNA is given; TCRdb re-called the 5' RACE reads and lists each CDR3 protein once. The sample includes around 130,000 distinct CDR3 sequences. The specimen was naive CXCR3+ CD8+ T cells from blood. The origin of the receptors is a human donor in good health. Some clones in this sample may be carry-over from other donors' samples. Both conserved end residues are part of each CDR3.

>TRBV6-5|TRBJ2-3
CASSYGTSSTDTQYF
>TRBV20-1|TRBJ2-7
CSARDLAGDLYEQYF
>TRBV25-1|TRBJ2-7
CASSAGDSHYEQYF
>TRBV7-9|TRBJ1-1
CASNPRGGGVNTEAFF
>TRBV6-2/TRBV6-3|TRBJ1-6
CASSSPGQGDNSPLHF
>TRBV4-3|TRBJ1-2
CASSQDIGQGAYSGYTF
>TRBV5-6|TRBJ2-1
CASSLPRFRGEQFF
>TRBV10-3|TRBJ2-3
CAISEAWAGTSADTQYF
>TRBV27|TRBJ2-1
CASSFRGTNNEQFF
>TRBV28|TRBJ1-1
CASRYKGNTEAFF
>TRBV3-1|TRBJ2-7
CASRQPGEQYF